The source of this T cell receptor (beta chain) is a study of PD-1 blockade in classical Hodgkin lymphoma. About the study: Nivolumab was given intravenously to patients at 3 mg/kg every 2 weeks. Study-level results: Unlike CD8+ TCR diversity, which did not rise significantly by C4D1, CD4+ TCR diversity did. Prior therapy or disease activity may underlie the repertoire differences, whose causes remain undefined.

Germline V lookup: CDR1 SGHTS, CDR2 YDEGEE. V trimming: 2 bases; J trimming: 6 bases; junction bases outside the gene matches: 11. There are 16 residues in the CDR3. About this clone: Antigen: not known.

Brentuximab vedotin exposure varied among the patients, all of whom had relapsed after autologous stem cell transplantation. Using immunoSEQ multiplex PCR, the repertoire was profiled, and TCRdb retains in-frame clones only, with some absent. This sample has 20,000 to 25,000 clones; about two thirds occur once, and the top ten carry 5% to 6%. Sample: peripheral blood mononuclear cells (PBMCs), taken at baseline. This TCR was sampled from a human donor with classical Hodgkin lymphoma. The chain links TRBV5-8 to TRBJ2-7, with 10 bases matching TRBD1. The CDR3 DNA sequence: TGTGCCAGCAGCTTTTGGGGACAGGGGAGAATACGCGAGCAGTACTTC. It specifies CASSFWGQGRIREQYF.